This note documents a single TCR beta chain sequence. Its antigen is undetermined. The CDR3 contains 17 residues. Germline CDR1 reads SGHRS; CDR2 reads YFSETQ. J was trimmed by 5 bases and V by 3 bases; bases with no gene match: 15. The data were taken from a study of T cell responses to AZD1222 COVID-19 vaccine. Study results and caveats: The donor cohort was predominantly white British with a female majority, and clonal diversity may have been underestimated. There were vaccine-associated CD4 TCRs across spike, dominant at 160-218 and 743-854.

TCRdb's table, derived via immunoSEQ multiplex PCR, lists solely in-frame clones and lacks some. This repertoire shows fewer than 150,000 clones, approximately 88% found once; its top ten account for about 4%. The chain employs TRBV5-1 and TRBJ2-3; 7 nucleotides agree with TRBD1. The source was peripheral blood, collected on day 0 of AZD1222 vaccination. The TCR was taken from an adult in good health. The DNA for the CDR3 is TGCGCCAGCAGCTACCGTCGTCTAGGGGGCTCGCAAGATACGCAGTATTTT. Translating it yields CASSYRRLGGSQDTQYF. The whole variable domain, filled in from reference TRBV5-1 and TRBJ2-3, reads KAGVTQTPRYLIKTRGQQVTLSCSPISGHRSVSWYQQTPGQGLQFLFEYFSETQRNKGNFPGRFSGRQFSNSRSEMNVSTLELGDSALYLCASSYRRLGGSQDTQYFGPGTRLTVL.